This T cell receptor beta chain was sequenced for a study of CD8 T cells in ankylosing spondylitis. This clonotype appeared many times. Its antigen is as yet unknown. TCRdb processed the 5' RACE reads anew with MiXCR; each CDR3 protein has one entry. The table includes about 240,000 distinct CDR3 sequences, about 10% detected once. J was trimmed by 2 bases and V by 6 bases; bases with no gene match: 4. Germline V gene sequence: CDR1 ENHRY, CDR2 SYGVKD. CDR3 length equals 14 residues. Study-level findings and limits: Eight highly homologous variants formed a TCR beta motif that appeared characteristic of ankylosing spondylitis blood.

The source material was blood, either unsorted or a sorted T cell fraction (not recorded which). V is TRBV10-3 and J is TRBJ1-3; 7 bases are a match to TRBD1. The TCR was taken from a male donor with ankylosing spondylitis or in good health (not recorded which). CDR3 DNA sequence: TGTGCCATCAGGACCACAGGGGCTGGAAACACCATATATTTT. Amino acid sequence: CAIRTTGAGNTIYF.